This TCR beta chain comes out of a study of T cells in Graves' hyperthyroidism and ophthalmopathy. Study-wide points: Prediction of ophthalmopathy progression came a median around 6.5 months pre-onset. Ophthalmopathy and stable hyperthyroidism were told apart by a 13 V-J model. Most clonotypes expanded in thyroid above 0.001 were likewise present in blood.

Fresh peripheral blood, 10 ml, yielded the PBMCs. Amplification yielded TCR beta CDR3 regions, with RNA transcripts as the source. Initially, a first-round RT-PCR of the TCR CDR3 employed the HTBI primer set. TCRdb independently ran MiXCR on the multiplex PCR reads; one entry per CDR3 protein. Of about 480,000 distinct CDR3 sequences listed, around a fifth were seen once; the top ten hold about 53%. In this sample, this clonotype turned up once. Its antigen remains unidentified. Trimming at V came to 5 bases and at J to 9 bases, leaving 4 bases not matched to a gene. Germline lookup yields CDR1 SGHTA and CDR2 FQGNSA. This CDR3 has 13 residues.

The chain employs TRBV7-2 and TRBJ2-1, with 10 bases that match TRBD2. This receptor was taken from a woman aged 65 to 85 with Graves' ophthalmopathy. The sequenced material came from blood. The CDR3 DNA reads TGTGCCAGCAGCCTTAGCGGGAGGATTGAGCAGTTCTTC. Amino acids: CASSLSGRIEQFF.